The 23 T cell receptor beta chains given below trace back to one sample, sequenced in a study of T cell repertoires in cytomegalovirus infection. One entry per CDR3 protein results from TCRdb running MiXCR on the reads. In the table there are under 850,000 distinct CDR3 sequences, 35% of which are singletons. Sequenced material: PBMCs. The receptors shown here come from a human donor in good health (CMV status not recorded). Some clones in this sample may be carry-over from other donors' samples.

In its sample, this clonotype was seen a few times. The V gene is TRBV11-2, the J gene TRBJ2-3, with D perhaps TRBD2 (6 bases). V was clipped by 1 base and J by 2 bases, with 13 bases between them. CDR3 size: 16 residues. Germline values: CDR1 SGHAT, CDR2 FQNNGV. The CDR3 protein is CASSLAVSGYTDTQYF. The DNA for the CDR3 is TGTGCCAGCAGCTTAGCGGTTAGCGGATACACAGATACGCAGTATTTT.

The chain combines TRBV29-1 with TRBJ2-1, with D unclear. V lost 6 bases and J lost 0, with 12 bases in between. The CDR3 is 14 residues long. Germline V gene lookup returns CDR1 SQVTM and CDR2 ANQGSEA. CDR3 loop: CSVFPLYSYNEQFF. Written as DNA, the CDR3 is TGCAGCGTATTCCCCCTCTACTCCTACAATGAGCAGTTCTTC.

The rearrangement joins TRBV2 to TRBJ1-2; D gene ambiguous. Germline V gene sequence: CDR1 SNHLY, CDR2 FYNNEI. The CDR3 is 12 amino acids. V lost 7 bases, J lost 4 bases, and 10 bases lay in between. The CDR3 sequence: CASMPGPYGYTF. CDR3 nucleotide sequence: TGTGCCAGCATGCCTGGCCCCTATGGCTACACCTTC.

In this sample, this clonotype turned up many times. The V call is TRBV6-2 or TRBV6-3, the J call TRBJ2-6; no reliable D call. There are 16 residues in the CDR3. In germline, CDR1 is MNHEY, CDR2 SVGEGT. V gave up 0 bases and J gave up 2 bases, with 8 bases separating them. The CDR3 reads CASSYSIVTGANVLTF. In nucleotides, the CDR3 is TGTGCCAGCAGTTACTCGATAGTAACTGGGGCCAACGTCCTGACTTTC.

The chain employs TRBV28 and TRBJ2-7, with 10 positions matching TRBD2. The J segment lost 2 bases and the V segment lost 6 bases, leaving 7 bases of the junction unmatched. The V gene's germline CDR1 is MDHEN and CDR2 SYDVKM. The CDR3 is 15 amino acids. CDR3 nucleotide sequence: TGTGCCAGCAGCTCACTAGCGGGATCTCCCTACGAGCAGTACTTC. Protein sequence: CASSSLAGSPYEQYF.

This chain links TRBV12-3 or TRBV12-4 with TRBJ1-5; D perhaps matches TRBD1 (6 bases). V shed 3 bases and J shed 6 bases, with 12 bases lying between them. CDR3 length equals 14 residues. CDR3 DNA sequence: TGTGCCAGCAGTTTCGCAGGGGAGGGTCAGCCCCAGCATTTT. Amino acids: CASSFAGEGQPQHF.

This clonotype was observed a few times. The chain combines TRBV27 with TRBJ2-2; D is possibly TRBD2 (5 bases). Germline lookup yields CDR1 MNHEY and CDR2 SMNVEV (reference sequence). V was pared by 0 bases and J by 4 bases, with 18 bases between. The CDR3 length is 18 residues. The chain's CDR3 is CASSLSKRIDGPTGELFF. CDR3 bases: TGTGCCAGCAGTTTATCGAAGCGGATAGACGGTCCCACCGGGGAGCTGTTTTTT.

This clonotype showed up just once. The chain recombines TRBV28 with TRBJ1-1; tentative D call: TRBD1 (6 bases). The CDR3 has 13 amino acids. Trimming removed 8 bases from V and 8 bases from J, with 18 bases in between. Germline loops: CDR1 MDHEN, CDR2 SYDVKM. CDR3 region: CASHLGGSEEAFF. The CDR3 coding sequence is TGTGCCAGCCATTTAGGGGGGTCTGAGGAAGCTTTCTTT.

Remarks on this clonotype: A read error may explain this, as a much larger clone is one base away. The chain uses TRBV7-2 and TRBJ1-1; unclear D gene. CDR3 length: 14 residues. CDR1 and CDR2 (germline): SGHTA, FQGNSA. The CDR3 sequence is CANSHSAGNTEAFF. The DNA of the CDR3 is TGTGCCAACAGCCACTCCGCCGGGAACACTGAAGCTTTCTTT.

This clonotype was found a few times. The chain joins TRBV6-2 or TRBV6-3 to TRBJ2-5; 9 nucleotides agree with TRBD2. Per germline, CDR1 MNHEY and CDR2 SVGEGT. The CDR3 spans 17 residues. V was pared by 10 bases and J by 4 bases, with 19 bases of the junction left unmatched. The CDR3 protein is CAISLRNPAGGVETQYF. Written as DNA, the CDR3 is TGTGCCATATCTCTCCGTAATCCAGCGGGAGGCGTAGAGACCCAGTACTTC.

The chain has TRBV6-2 or TRBV6-3 and TRBJ2-1, with no clear D. V lost 6 bases, J lost 7 bases, and 16 bases lay in between. CDR1 and CDR2 from the germline V gene are MNHEY and SVGEGT. The CDR3 has 14 amino acids. CDR3 coding DNA: TGTGCCAGCAGCCCTGGGTTGCGAGCAAATGAGCAGTTCTTC. This gives the protein CASSPGLRANEQFF.

The chain joins TRBV28 to TRBJ2-2; D is uncertain. This CDR3 region has 15 residues. Germline CDR1 is MDHEN and CDR2 is SYDVKM. Deletions cut 2 bases from V and 4 bases from J, with 11 bases between. This CDR3 reads CASSLMRPLTGELFF. CDR3 bases: TGTGCCAGCAGTTTAATGCGGCCGCTCACCGGGGAGCTGTTTTTT.

CDR3 sequence: CASSAWGGYEQYF. The CDR3 DNA follows: TGTGCCAGCAGCGCCTGGGGGGGGTACGAGCAGTACTTC. J is TRBJ2-7 and V is TRBV7-9, with TRBD2 identical over 7 bases. CDR3 size: 13 residues. Germline trimming cut 5 bases from V and 4 bases from J; bases unmatched to any gene: 5. Germline V lookup: CDR1 SEHNR, CDR2 FQNEAQ (reference sequence).

The chain couples TRBV7-9 to TRBJ1-2, with TRBD1 matching 10 bases. CDR1 SEHNR and CDR2 FQNEAQ come from the germline V gene (reference sequence). The V segment lost 4 bases and the J segment 3 bases; nucleotides outside the gene matches: 5. This CDR3 is built from 15 residues. CDR3 protein: CASSSPGTGDYGYTF. In DNA, the CDR3 is TGTGCCAGCAGCTCACCCGGGACAGGGGACTATGGCTACACCTTC. The full variable domain, with the rest looked up from reference TRBV7-9 and TRBJ1-2, is DTGVSQNPRHKITKRGQNVTFRCDPISEHNRLYWYRQTLGQGPEFLTYFQNEAQLEKSRLLSDRFSAERPKGSFSTLEIQRTEQGDSAMYLCASSSPGTGDYGYTFGSGTRLTVV.

This chain uses TRBV5-1 with TRBJ2-7; TRBD2 is a possible D gene (6 bases). Germline assignment: CDR1 SGHRS and CDR2 YFSETQ. Trimming removed 0 bases at V and 11 bases at J, with 15 bases between. CDR3 length: 13 amino acids. CDR3 region: CASSLAEGMGKYF. The CDR3 DNA reads as TGCGCCAGCAGCTTGGCGGAGGGGATGGGGAAGTACTTC.

This chain connects TRBV7-9 to TRBJ2-7, with D uncertain. Trimming removed 6 bases from V and 7 bases from J, with 10 bases in between. Germline V gene lookup returns CDR1 SEHNR and CDR2 FQNEAQ (reference sequence). CDR3 size: 11 residues. The CDR3 is CASSPAEEQYF. DNA of the CDR3: TGTGCCAGCAGTCCTGCGGAAGAGCAGTACTTC.

This clonotype was found a few times. The chain carries TRBV28 and TRBJ2-7, with 16 nucleotides matching TRBD2. CDR1 and CDR2 (germline): MDHEN, SYDVKM. The junction had 4 bases not matched to a gene; V was cut back by 7 bases and J by 1 base. The length of the CDR3 is 16 residues. CDR3 nucleotide sequence: TGTGCCAGCAAGCTGGGACTAGCGGGAGGGTCCTACGAGCAGTACTTC. It translates to CASKLGLAGGSYEQYF.

This clonotype was seen only a few times. V usage is TRBV12-3 or TRBV12-4 and J usage is TRBJ2-7; the D is unclear. V lost 1 base and J 6 bases, leaving 10 bases between the germline ends. The CDR3 is 13 residues long. The CDR3: CASSLVVDGEQYF. The CDR3 DNA follows: TGTGCCAGCAGTTTAGTGGTCGACGGCGAGCAGTACTTC.

A few counts support this clonotype. The rearrangement joins TRBV12-3 or TRBV12-4 to TRBJ2-1; 11 bases align to TRBD2. The V segment lost 6 bases and the J segment 7 bases; nucleotides outside the gene matches: 11. The CDR3 totals 16 residues. CDR3 in DNA: TGTGCCAGCAGCTCTACTAGCGGGAGCTTGGGGAATGAGCAGTTCTTC. Protein sequence: CASSSTSGSLGNEQFF.

V usage is TRBV12-3 or TRBV12-4 and J usage is TRBJ1-3, with 12 bases lining up with TRBD1. V shed 8 bases and J 0 bases; nucleotides not matched to a gene: 2. This CDR3 is 15 amino acids long. CDR3 DNA sequence: TGTGCCAGCGGGGACAGGGGGCTCTCTGGAAACACCATATATTTT. Its protein product is CASGDRGLSGNTIYF.

The genes are TRBV20-1 and TRBJ2-5; 7 positions agree with TRBD2. This CDR3 spans 14 amino acids. V lost 8 bases, J lost 0 bases, and 9 bases stayed unmatched. Germline V lookup: CDR1 DFQATT, CDR2 SNEGSKA (reference sequence). The CDR3 is CSSLLAGYQETQYF. In nucleotides, the CDR3 is TGCAGTTCCCTATTAGCGGGCTACCAAGAGACCCAGTACTTC.

The chain is built from TRBV6-1 and TRBJ2-7, with D hard to call. This CDR3 has 14 amino acids. With 1 base removed from V and 0 bases from J, the gap between germline ends came to 7 bases. Germline V CDR1 and CDR2: MNHNS, SASEGT. CDR3 sequence: CASSEVRSSYEQYF. In DNA form, the CDR3 reads TGTGCCAGCAGTGAAGTTAGGAGCTCCTACGAGCAGTACTTC.

There are a few counts of this clonotype. This chain uses TRBV7-3 with TRBJ1-6; D remains ambiguous. The V end was cut by 3 bases, the J end by 4 bases, with 7 bases between. This CDR3 region has 14 residues. The V gene's germline CDR1 is SGHTA and CDR2 FQGTGA. CDR3 in amino acids: CASSLSGYNSPLHF. For the CDR3, the DNA is TGTGCCAGCAGCTTGAGCGGTTATAATTCACCCCTCCACTTT.